Below, 25 T cell receptor beta chains from the same sample are listed, as sequenced in a study of blood T cell repertoires in COVID-19. Clones were read by immunoSEQ multiplex PCR, and TCRdb kept only the in-frame ones, dropping some. The repertoire holds approximately 230,000 clones, 70% to 90% seen once, with 3% to 3.5% in the top ten. The sequencing input was peripheral blood. These receptors originate from a man between 18 and 29 years old with active or convalescent COVID-19.

This clone was counted once. This chain links TRBV7-2 with TRBJ2-2; maybe TRBD2 (5 bases). V shed 10 bases and J shed 4 bases, with 13 bases lying between them. Per the germline V gene, CDR1 is SGHTA and CDR2 is FQGNSA. The CDR3 covers 13 residues. The CDR3 region is CATGVGSTGELFF. The DNA for the CDR3 is TGTGCCACCGGGGTGGGGAGCACCGGGGAGCTGTTTTTT.

V usage is TRBV7-6 and J usage is TRBJ2-2; possibly TRBD2 for D (7 bases). The CDR3 totals 16 residues. Germline-derived CDR1 and CDR2 are SGHVS and FNYEAQ. With 5 bases removed from V and 1 base from J, the gap between germline ends came to 14 bases. The CDR3 DNA reads as TGTGCCAGCAGCGCCCAGGGAGGGGGGAACACCGGGGAGCTGTTTTTT. It specifies CASSAQGGGNTGELFF.

The chain uses TRBV7-6 and TRBJ1-3, with TRBD1 matching 8 bases. Looked up from germline, CDR1 is SGHVS and CDR2 is FNYEAQ. The CDR3 is 15 residues long. V gave up 5 bases and J gave up 2 bases; unmatched junction bases: 5. The CDR3 DNA reads TGTGCCAGCAGCCGCCAGGGGGCAGCTGGAAACACCATATATTTT. Amino acids: CASSRQGAAGNTIYF.

The chain couples TRBV15 to TRBJ2-3, with TRBD2 matching 12 bases. The V gene end was trimmed by 3 bases and the J gene end by 2 bases; junction bases not matched to a gene: 6. Germline lookup yields CDR1 LNHNV and CDR2 YYDKDF (reference sequence). This CDR3 contains 17 residues. CDR3 DNA sequence: TGTGCCACCAGCAGCTTGACTAGCGGGGGAACCACAGATACGCAGTATTTT. Protein: CATSSLTSGGTTDTQYF.

Note on this clone: The sample holds other DNA sequences that translate to the same CDR3. The rearrangement uses TRBV4-3 and TRBJ2-2, with 7 bases fitting TRBD2. The CDR3 spans 14 residues. CDR1 and CDR2 from the germline V gene are LGHNA and YSLEER. With V trimmed by 0 bases and J by 5 bases, 0 bases remained unmatched. CDR3 bases: TGCGCCAGCAGCCAAGATAGCGGGACCGGGGAGCTGTTTTTT. Its protein product is CASSQDSGTGELFF.

This chain connects TRBV5-5 to TRBJ1-2; D unresolved. V was shortened by 2 bases and J by 1 base, with 6 bases between the two germline ends. The CDR3 extends over 13 amino acids. Per the germline V gene, CDR1 is SGHKS and CDR2 is YYEKEE (reference sequence). This CDR3 is CASSFAVNYGYTF. In DNA, the CDR3 is TGTGCCAGCAGCTTTGCAGTTAACTATGGCTACACCTTC.

In its sample, this clone was seen once. The chain employs TRBV6-4 and TRBJ2-7; TRBD2 aligns across 10 bases. This CDR3 contains 17 residues. The V segment lost 5 bases and the J segment 0 bases; nucleotides outside the gene matches: 10. Germline CDR1 reads MRHNA; CDR2 reads SNTAGT. The CDR3 here is CASSCRVAGGNSYEQYF. The CDR3 nucleotides read TGTGCCAGCAGTTGCCGAGTAGCGGGAGGCAACTCCTACGAGCAGTACTTC.

The chain is built from TRBV12-3 or TRBV12-4 and TRBJ2-2; weak D call: TRBD1 (5 bases). The ends were cut back, 6 bases at V and 5 bases at J, with 10 bases in the middle. The CDR3 contains 13 residues. The CDR3 sequence is CASSPHRTGELFF. The CDR3 bases are TGTGCCAGCAGCCCCCACAGGACCGGGGAGCTGTTTTTT.

The V call is TRBV28, the J call TRBJ1-1; weak D call: TRBD1 (5 bases). The V end was cut by 2 bases, the J end by 5 bases, with 12 bases between. The germline V gene encodes CDR1 MDHEN and CDR2 SYDVKM. CDR3 length: 14 amino acids. The CDR3 bases are TGTGCCAGCAGTTTAAGGGGCGGGGGAACTGAAGCTTTCTTT. Translated: CASSLRGGGTEAFF. Full variable domain (outside the CDR3, taken from reference TRBV28 and TRBJ1-1): DVKVTQSSRYLVKRTGEKVFLECVQDMDHENMFWYRQDPGLGLRLIYFSYDVKMKEKGDIPEGYSVSREKKERFSLILESASTNQTSMYLCASSLRGGGTEAFFGQGTRLTVV.

The rearrangement links TRBV15 to TRBJ1-2; 8 bases are shared with TRBD1. In germline, CDR1 is LNHNV, CDR2 YYDKDF (reference sequence). With 3 bases clipped from V and 0 bases from J, the junction kept 12 bases outside the gene matches. The CDR3 runs to 18 residues. The CDR3, as DNA: TGTGCCACCAGCAGCTCCCCGGGACAGGCGGAACCTAACTATGGCTACACCTTC. Translated: CATSSSPGQAEPNYGYTF.

V usage is TRBV6-2 or TRBV6-3 and J usage is TRBJ2-3; the D gene is possibly TRBD1 (6 bases). CDR1 is MNHEY, CDR2 SVGEGT, per germline. Trimming left V 0 bases short and J 0 bases short, with 16 bases between. The CDR3 totals 18 residues. For the CDR3, the DNA is TGTGCCAGCAGTTACTCGTCCACAGGGTCGTTTAGCACAGATACGCAGTATTTT. Its protein is CASSYSSTGSFSTDTQYF.

This chain joins TRBV12-3 or TRBV12-4 and TRBJ1-4; the D is unclear. V shed 2 bases and J shed 7 bases, with 8 bases lying between them. The CDR3 has 13 amino acids. CDR3 in amino acids: CASSLSGSEKLFF. The CDR3 DNA reads TGTGCCAGCAGTTTATCGGGGTCTGAAAAACTGTTTTTT.

The rearrangement links TRBV18 to TRBJ2-1, with 12 bases identical to TRBD2. Unmatched junction bases numbered 6, after V lost 5 bases and J lost 7 bases. The CDR3 runs 15 residues. Germline-derived CDR1 and CDR2 are KGHSH and LQKENI. CDR3 sequence reads: CASSSTSGSKNEQFF. In DNA form, the CDR3 reads TGTGCCAGCTCATCGACTAGCGGGAGTAAAAATGAGCAGTTCTTC.

This sequence joins TRBV9 and TRBJ2-5; 8 bases are a match to TRBD2. This CDR3 contains 12 residues. Germline V CDR1 and CDR2: SGDLS, YYNGEE. V lost 4 bases, J lost 13 bases, and 9 bases stayed unmatched. The CDR3 DNA reads TGTGCCAGCAGCCCCCGAGAGGGACTAGTGTACTTC. Translation gives CASSPREGLVYF.

The chain joins TRBV11-3 to TRBJ2-1; 7 bases map to TRBD2. The germline CDR1 and CDR2 sequences are SGHNT and YENEEA. Unmatched junction bases numbered 11, after V lost 5 bases and J lost 7 bases. This CDR3 spans 15 amino acids. CDR3 loop: CASSLRASGGNEQFF. The CDR3 DNA is TGTGCCAGCAGCCTCCGGGCATCGGGGGGTAATGAGCAGTTCTTC.

The V call is TRBV5-5, the J call TRBJ1-2; D ambiguous. This CDR3 is built from 14 residues. The V gene's germline CDR1 is SGHKS and CDR2 YYEKEE (reference sequence). Trimming removed 0 bases from V and 7 bases from J, with 13 bases in between. CDR3 coding DNA: TGTGCCAGCAGCTTGGATACGGGGAGGGTTGGCTACACCTTC. Translated, it gives CASSLDTGRVGYTF.

This chain joins TRBV11-3 and TRBJ2-7; D is possibly TRBD1 (6 bases). The V gene's germline CDR1 is SGHNT and CDR2 YENEEA. This CDR3 spans 14 amino acids. V gave up 1 base and J gave up 5 bases, with 12 bases separating them. CDR3 protein: CASSLGGQANEQYF. The CDR3 coding sequence is TGTGCCAGCAGCTTAGGGGGACAAGCTAACGAGCAGTACTTC.

In this sample, this clone turned up once. The chain couples TRBV6-2 or TRBV6-3 to TRBJ2-1; the match to TRBD2 covers 7 bases. Germline trimming cut 0 bases from V and 5 bases from J; bases unmatched to any gene: 4. CDR3 size: 15 residues. Germline-derived CDR1 and CDR2 are MNHEY and SVGEGT. The CDR3 region is CASSYSGGRHNEQFF. The CDR3 nucleotides are TGTGCCAGCAGTTACTCTGGCGGGAGACACAATGAGCAGTTCTTC.

The CDR3 loop reads CASSYDSYGYTF. CDR3 nucleotide sequence: TGTGCCAGCAGTTACGACAGCTATGGCTACACCTTC. The V gene is TRBV6-5, the J gene TRBJ1-2; perhaps TRBD1 as D (5 bases). V was cut by 2 bases and J by 4 bases, with 5 bases left in between. The CDR3 is 12 amino acids. Germline V gene sequence: CDR1 MNHEY, CDR2 SVGAGI.

DNA of the CDR3: TGTGCCAGCAGTACCCTCGGAGCGGGAGCCTATGAGCAGTTCTTC. It is translated as CASSTLGAGAYEQFF. The J gene is TRBJ2-1, the V gene TRBV6-2 or TRBV6-3; 8 bases are shared with TRBD2. This CDR3 is built from 15 residues. V shed 5 bases and J 8 bases; nucleotides not matched to a gene: 11. The germline V gene has CDR1 MNHEY and CDR2 SVGEGT.

The chain joins TRBV18 to TRBJ1-2; TRBD1 might be the D (5 bases). CDR1 and CDR2 from the germline V gene are KGHSH and LQKENI. The CDR3 contains 17 residues. V gave up 3 bases and J gave up 4 bases, with 21 bases separating them. CDR3 loop: CASSPETVGPLSYGYTF. The CDR3 DNA is TGTGCCAGCTCACCCGAGACAGTGGGGCCATTATCCTATGGCTACACCTTC.

In regard to this clone: In the same sample, other DNA sequences code for this CDR3. This chain connects TRBV9 to TRBJ1-3, with D perhaps matching TRBD1 (5 bases). V was pared by 4 bases and J by 0 bases, with 8 bases between. Germline lookup yields CDR1 SGDLS and CDR2 YYNGEE. There are 14 residues in the CDR3. As DNA, the CDR3 is TGTGCCAGCAGCCCGGGGGGCTCTGGAAACACCATATATTTT. It specifies CASSPGGSGNTIYF.

The chain uses TRBV5-6 and TRBJ2-1; perhaps TRBD2 as D (5 bases). This CDR3 spans 16 amino acids. The germline V gene encodes CDR1 SGHDT and CDR2 YYEEEE. Trimming cost V 0 bases and J 5 bases, with 15 bases left between them. CDR3 sequence reads: CASSLGLSGGHNEQFF. The CDR3 DNA reads TGTGCCAGCAGCTTGGGACTTTCAGGAGGTCACAATGAGCAGTTCTTC.

The V call is TRBV25-1, the J call TRBJ2-5; TRBD2 matches at 8 bases. V shed 4 bases and J 6 bases; nucleotides not matched to a gene: 7. CDR3 size: 14 residues. From germline, CDR1 is MGHDK and CDR2 SYGVNS. The CDR3 DNA reads TGTGCCAGCAGTGCATCGGGGGGGGCGAAGACCCAGTACTTC. Its protein is CASSASGGAKTQYF.

The V and J genes are TRBV9 and TRBJ1-1, with D uncertain. This CDR3 has 15 residues. The V gene's germline CDR1 is SGDLS and CDR2 YYNGEE. V was clipped by 0 bases and J by 1 base, with 10 bases between them. The CDR3 sequence is CASSVGEVRNTEAFF. The CDR3 DNA reads TGTGCCAGCAGCGTAGGGGAGGTAAGGAACACTGAAGCTTTCTTT.